This TCR beta chain stems from a study of T cells in Graves' hyperthyroidism and ophthalmopathy. Whole-study findings and limits: Most clonotypes that expanded in the thyroid above 0.001 also showed up in blood. In the analysis, a 13 V-J model separated ophthalmopathy from stable hyperthyroidism.

Concerning this clonotype: Its antigen remains unknown. No conserved phenylalanine or tryptophan ends this CDR3, so it is likely a read error. No DNA is shown, since the ends of the CDR3 on it are uncertain; the CDR3 is the one TCRdb lists.

The germline CDR1 and CDR2 sequences are KGHDR and SFDVKD. The length of the CDR3 is 8 amino acids, counting both ends. TCR beta CDR3 region amplification was performed from RNA transcripts. TCR CDR3 regions were first amplified by RT-PCR with HTBI primers. MiXCR, run by TCRdb on the multiplex PCR reads, gives a single entry per CDR3 protein. The table lists hundreds of thousands of distinct CDR3 sequences, over 35% of them singletons. The clonotype was recovered from a man younger than 35 with Graves' hyperthyroidism. V usage is TRBV24-1 and J usage is TRBJ1-1. Sequencing was done on a sample of blood. This CDR3 is CATSAASP.